Below are 6 T cell receptor beta chains sequenced from a single sample in a study of shared clonotypes between healthy human individuals. Here immunoSEQ multiplex PCR was the method, and the copy in TCRdb shows in-frame clones only, minus some. The data hold some 2.1 million clones, with about 93% observed a single time. Naive-designated CD8 cells lacked CD45RO, were positively enriched for CCR7, and omitted terminally differentiated effector memory CD45RA+ cells. Material: naive CD8+ T cells from PBMCs. The receptor set was obtained from a man between 18 and 29 years old in good health. Some clones in this sample may be carry-over from other donors' samples.

The J gene is TRBJ1-5, the V gene TRBV15; D is uncertain. Trimming took off 1 base at V and 5 bases at J, with 6 bases between the two ends. The CDR3 runs to 13 residues. From germline, CDR1 is LNHNV and CDR2 YYDKDF (reference sequence). The CDR3 nucleotides are TGTGCCACCAGCAGAGGCAGCGATCAGCCCCAGCATTTT. Protein sequence: CATSRGSDQPQHF. The entire variable domain, with the rest obtained from reference TRBV15 and TRBJ1-5, is as follows: DAMVIQNPRYQVTQFGKPVTLSCSQTLNHNVMYWYQQKSSQAPKLLFHYYDKDFNNEADTPDNFQSRRPNTSFCFLDIRSPGLGDTAMYLCATSRGSDQPQHFGDGTRLSIL.

The V gene is TRBV6-1, the J gene TRBJ2-7, with D hard to call. V was clipped by 1 base and J by 2 bases, with 6 bases between them. Germline V CDR1 and CDR2: MNHNS, SASEGT. The CDR3 contains 13 residues. In nucleotides, the CDR3 is TGTGCCAGCAGTGAAGAACGGACCTACGAGCAGTACTTC. Its protein product is CASSEERTYEQYF.

The rearrangement joins TRBV5-1 to TRBJ2-7; TRBD1 matches at 7 bases. CDR3 length: 12 amino acids. Germline V gives CDR1 SGHRS, CDR2 YFSETQ. With V trimmed by 4 bases and J by 9 bases, 7 bases remained unmatched. CDR3 in amino acids: CASSTRQGRQYF. The CDR3 nucleotides read TGCGCCAGCAGCACGAGACAGGGAAGGCAGTACTTC.

This clone showed up just once. The chain combines TRBV9 with TRBJ1-1, with 8 bases that match TRBD1. CDR1 is SGDLS and CDR2 is YYNGEE in the germline V gene. CDR3 length equals 17 residues. J gave up 5 bases and V 3 bases, and 15 bases lay outside the gene matches. CDR3 loop: CASSAESTGALSTEAFF. CDR3 bases: TGTGCCAGCAGCGCGGAATCGACAGGGGCGTTAAGTACTGAAGCTTTCTTT.

This chain uses TRBV4-1 with TRBJ1-3; unclear D gene. Germline CDR1 MGHRA, CDR2 YSYEKL. Trimming took 4 bases from V and 3 from J, leaving 13 bases between them. The CDR3 has 15 amino acids. CDR3 in amino acids: CASSRIGGNGNTIYF. The CDR3 DNA is TGCGCCAGCAGCCGGATCGGAGGGAATGGAAACACCATATATTTT.

The chain recombines TRBV7-9 with TRBJ2-6; possibly TRBD1 for D (6 bases). CDR3 length: 19 residues. Trimming stripped 4 bases from V and 2 bases from J, with 21 bases between. Germline V gene sequence: CDR1 SEHNR, CDR2 FQNEAQ (reference sequence). The DNA of the CDR3 is TGTGCCAGCAGCTCCCCGTTCTTACAGGGTACAGCTGGGGCCAACGTCCTGACTTTC. It codes for CASSSPFLQGTAGANVLTF.